The text below deals with one T cell receptor beta chain. Its specificity is not known. Data came from immunoSEQ multiplex PCR; TCRdb stores just in-frame clones and leaves some out. The sample has about 41,000 clones; 89% are singletons. This specimen belongs to a study of OX40 agonist ivuxolimab in advanced cancers. Study summary: Recorded diagnoses for dose-escalation patients were hepatocellular carcinoma, melanoma, renal cell or head and neck cancer. Having had anti-PD-1, anti-PD-L1 or anti-CTLA-4 therapy before was allowed, and approximately 40% had some. Study results and limitations: At doses 0.1 to 3.0 mg/kg, CD4+ and CD8+ clones expanded.

Sampling times: baseline, cycle 4 day 1, cycle 7 day 1. The TCR was taken from an adult with an advanced solid tumor such as melanoma, head and neck, liver or kidney cancer. The sample here was CD4+ or CD8+ T cells sorted from blood, taken in a trial of the OX40 agonist ivuxolimab.

As DNA, the CDR3 is TGTGCCAGCAGTCCGATCGGACAGGGGGCCGGGATGAACACTGAAGCTTTCTTT. Protein: CASSPIGQGAGMNTEAFF. V gene TRBV27 combines with J gene TRBJ1-1; TRBD1 aligns across 11 bases. The germline gives CDR1 MNHEY, CDR2 SMNVEV (reference sequence). This CDR3 has 18 residues. The J segment lost 0 bases and the V segment lost 5 bases, leaving 11 bases of the junction unmatched.